These 16 T cell receptor beta chains share one sample of origin, sequenced in a study of blood T cell repertoires in COVID-19. Sequencing was performed with immunoSEQ multiplex PCR; in TCRdb, only in-frame clones are kept and a portion is missing. Of 100,000 or so clones in the sample, 80% to 95% are singletons; the top ten hold around 0.94%. The specimen was peripheral blood. The receptors shown here come from a man in his sixties with acute or convalescent COVID-19.

V usage is TRBV5-1 and J usage is TRBJ2-1, with 11 positions matching TRBD2. The CDR3 runs to 14 residues. Trimming at V came to 4 bases and at J to 9 bases, leaving 6 bases not matched to a gene. Germline CDR1 and CDR2: SGHRS and YFSETQ. The CDR3: CASSAGTSGGEQFF. In DNA, the CDR3 is TGCGCCAGCAGCGCCGGGACTAGCGGTGGTGAGCAGTTCTTC.

The V call is TRBV2, the J call TRBJ2-2; TRBD1 is a possible D gene (5 bases). The germline V gene has CDR1 SNHLY and CDR2 FYNNEI. The CDR3 contains 16 residues. Trimming stripped 1 base from V and 2 bases from J, with 11 bases between. For the CDR3, the DNA is TGTGCCAGCAGTGAAGTCGCAGGGTCCAACACCGGGGAGCTGTTTTTT. It translates to CASSEVAGSNTGELFF.

The V and J genes are TRBV28 and TRBJ2-1; D might be TRBD1 (6 bases). Germline lookup yields CDR1 MDHEN and CDR2 SYDVKM. The CDR3 runs to 14 residues. Trimming shortened V by 6 bases and J by 3 bases, and 12 bases separated the two germline ends. CDR3 loop: CASSPWTDYNEQFF. Written as DNA, the CDR3 is TGTGCCAGCAGCCCATGGACAGACTACAATGAGCAGTTCTTC.

CDR3 sequence reads: CATLDRLAGSSYNEQFF. The CDR3 coding sequence is TGTGCCACCCTAGATCGACTAGCGGGGAGCTCCTACAATGAGCAGTTCTTC. This sequence joins TRBV15 and TRBJ2-1; 11 bases line up with TRBD2. The CDR3 is 17 amino acids. V trimming: 8 bases; J trimming: 0 bases; junction bases outside the gene matches: 9. Germline assignment: CDR1 LNHNV and CDR2 YYDKDF (reference sequence).

The genes are TRBV18 and TRBJ2-2; weak D call: TRBD1 (6 bases). V was pared by 6 bases and J by 1 base, with 12 bases between. This CDR3 contains 15 residues. Germline lookup yields CDR1 KGHSH and CDR2 LQKENI. This CDR3 reads CASSLEQGNTGELFF. CDR3 coding DNA: TGTGCCAGCTCCCTCGAACAGGGGAACACCGGGGAGCTGTTTTTT.

A single count supports this clone. The gene calls are TRBV9 and TRBJ2-2, with 7 bases identical to TRBD1. The V segment lost 2 bases and the J segment 7 bases; nucleotides outside the gene matches: 11. This CDR3 has 16 residues. The germline CDR1 and CDR2 sequences are SGDLS and YYNGEE. The CDR3: CASSVVASPGGGELFF. In nucleotides, the CDR3 is TGTGCCAGCAGCGTGGTGGCATCCCCAGGGGGCGGGGAGCTGTTTTTT.

This clone was detected only a few times. The chain links TRBV9 to TRBJ2-2, with a possible D match to TRBD1 (5 bases). CDR3 length: 12 amino acids. Germline V lookup: CDR1 SGDLS, CDR2 YYNGEE. V dropped 4 bases and J dropped 7 bases, with 8 bases sitting between them. The CDR3 nucleotides are TGTGCCAGCAGCTTTCAGGGCGGGGAGCTGTTTTTT. This sequence encodes CASSFQGGELFF.

In DNA, the CDR3 is TGTGCCAGCACCTCCTTCGACACGGTCTCCTACGAGCAGTACTTC. This translates into CASTSFDTVSYEQYF. The chain recombines TRBV6-5 with TRBJ2-7; D is undetermined. Germline V gene data show CDR1 as MNHEY and CDR2 as SVGAGI. The CDR3 is 15 amino acids. With 7 bases removed from V and 0 bases from J, the gap between germline ends came to 16 bases.

The chain uses TRBV29-1 and TRBJ1-4; D might be TRBD1 (6 bases). The germline gives CDR1 SQVTM, CDR2 ANQGSEA. V was trimmed by 4 bases and J by 7 bases, leaving 10 bases between them. This CDR3 has 12 amino acids. The CDR3 bases are TGCAGCGTTGGGACAGTCGGTGAAAAACTGTTTTTT. This gives the protein CSVGTVGEKLFF.

This clone came up once. The genes are TRBV10-2 and TRBJ2-7; possible D gene TRBD2, 6 bases. V lost 6 bases to trimming and J lost 7 bases, with 16 bases between them. The CDR3 has 13 amino acids. CDR1 and CDR2 from the germline V gene are WSHSY and SAAADI. CDR3 DNA: TGCGCCAGCAGCGGCCGCCGTGGGGGGGAGCAGTACGTC. Its protein is CASSGRRGGEQYV.

To note about this clone: The sample contains more than one DNA sequence encoding this CDR3. V gene TRBV29-1 combines with J gene TRBJ2-1; 9 nucleotides align to TRBD2. V was pared by 4 bases and J by 4 bases, with 2 bases of the junction left unmatched. CDR3 length equals 13 residues. From germline, CDR1 is SQVTM and CDR2 ANQGSEA. CDR3 sequence (DNA): TGCAGCGTTGGCCTAGCGGGATACAATGAGCAGTTCTTC. Translation: CSVGLAGYNEQFF.

The chain carries TRBV21-1 and TRBJ1-2; the table's TRBD1 call for D was not verified on the DNA. TRBV21-1 is a pseudogene segment. This CDR3 is 17 amino acids long. CDR3 loop: CASNGPHDRGFNYGYTF. As DNA, the CDR3 is TGTGCCAGCAACGGCCCTCACGACAGGGGGTTTAACTATGGCTACACCTTC.

The V gene is TRBV5-1, the J gene TRBJ1-4; TRBD1 aligns across 9 bases. In germline, CDR1 is SGHRS, CDR2 YFSETQ. The CDR3 is 14 amino acids. V shed 3 bases, J shed 8 bases, and the junction held 5 bases outside the gene matches. CDR3 coding DNA: TGCGCCAGCAGCTCTCGACAGGGGGGCGAAAAACTGTTTTTT. Its translation is CASSSRQGGEKLFF.

The table lists this clone with a count of one. The chain recombines TRBV12-3 or TRBV12-4 with TRBJ1-2; 8 nucleotides match TRBD1. This CDR3 comprises 11 residues. V gave up 9 bases and J gave up 7 bases; unmatched junction bases: 4. The CDR3 loop reads CASYRGAGYTF. The CDR3 bases are TGTGCCAGTTACAGGGGGGCTGGCTACACCTTC.

The chain links TRBV24-1 to TRBJ2-3, with D possibly being TRBD1 (6 bases). V shed 4 bases and J shed 0 bases, with 10 bases lying between them. CDR1 and CDR2 from the germline V gene are KGHDR and SFDVKD. The CDR3 length is 15 residues. In DNA, the CDR3 is TGTGCCACCAGTGACTACAGGGTTAGCACAGATACGCAGTATTTT. It encodes CATSDYRVSTDTQYF.

This sequence joins TRBV12-5 and TRBJ2-1, with 8 positions matching TRBD1. V shed 5 bases, J shed 6 bases, and the junction held 6 bases outside the gene matches. The CDR3 contains 14 residues. Germline V gene data show CDR1 as LGHNT and CDR2 as FRNRAP. The chain's CDR3 is CASGPPRGRNEQFF. CDR3 sequence (DNA): TGTGCTAGTGGTCCCCCCAGGGGGCGCAATGAGCAGTTCTTC.